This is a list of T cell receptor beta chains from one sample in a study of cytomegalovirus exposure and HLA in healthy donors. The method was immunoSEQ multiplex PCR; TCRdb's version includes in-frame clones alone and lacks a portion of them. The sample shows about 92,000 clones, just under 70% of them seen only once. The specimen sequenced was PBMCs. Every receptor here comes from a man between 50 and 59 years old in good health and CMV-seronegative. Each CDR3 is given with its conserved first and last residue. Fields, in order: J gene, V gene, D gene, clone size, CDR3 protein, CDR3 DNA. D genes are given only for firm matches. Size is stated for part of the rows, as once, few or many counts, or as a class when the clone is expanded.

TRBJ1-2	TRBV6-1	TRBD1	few	CASSERQGRYGYTF	TGTGCCAGCAGTGAAAGACAGGGCCGATATGGCTACACCTTC
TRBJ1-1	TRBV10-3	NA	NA	CAISEPTEGGTAFF	TGTGCCATCAGTGAGCCGACGGAGGGAGGTACGGCTTTCTTT
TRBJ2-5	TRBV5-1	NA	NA	CASSWGGGVGETQYF	TGCGCCAGCAGCTGGGGCGGTGGTGTTGGAGAGACCCAGTACTTC
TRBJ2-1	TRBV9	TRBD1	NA	CASSPGTGWVNEQFF	TGTGCCAGCAGCCCTGGGACAGGGTGGGTCAATGAGCAGTTCTTC
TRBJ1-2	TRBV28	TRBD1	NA	CASTSGQDNYGYTF	TGTGCCAGCACTTCGGGACAGGATAACTATGGCTACACCTTC
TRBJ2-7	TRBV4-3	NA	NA	CASSQEPTGWAPYEQYF	TGCGCCAGCAGCCAAGAACCTACGGGATGGGCCCCCTACGAGCAGTACTTC
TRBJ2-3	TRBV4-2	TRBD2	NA	CASSFSGRGRDTQYF	TGTGCCAGCAGCTTTAGCGGGAGGGGCCGGGATACGCAGTATTTT
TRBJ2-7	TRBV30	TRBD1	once	CAGSRDSAYEQYF	TGTGCCGGGAGCCGGGACAGTGCCTACGAGCAGTACTTC
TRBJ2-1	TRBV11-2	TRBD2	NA	CASSLLAGVTEQFF	TGTGCCAGCAGCTTACTGGCGGGAGTTACTGAGCAGTTCTTC
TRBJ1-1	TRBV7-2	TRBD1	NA	CASSSGQGVWTEAFF	TGTGCCAGCAGCTCGGGACAGGGGGTCTGGACTGAAGCTTTCTTT
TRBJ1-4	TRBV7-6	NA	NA	CASSLLADEKLFF	TGTGCCAGCAGCTTACTGGCTGATGAAAAACTGTTTTTT
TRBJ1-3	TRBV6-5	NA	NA	CASSYAGNSGNTIYF	TGTGCCAGCAGTTACGCAGGGAACTCTGGAAACACCATATATTTT
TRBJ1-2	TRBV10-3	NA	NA	CAISEDRNYGYTF	TGTGCCATCAGTGAGGACAGGAACTATGGCTACACCTTC
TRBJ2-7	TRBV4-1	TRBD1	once	CASSQGFGTVYEQYF	TGCGCCAGCAGCCAAGGATTTGGGACAGTCTACGAGCAGTACTTC
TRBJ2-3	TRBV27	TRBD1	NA	CASSPGTGVADTQYF	TGTGCCAGCAGCCCCGGGACAGGGGTTGCAGATACGCAGTATTTT
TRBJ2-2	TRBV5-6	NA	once	CASSLEDRGTGELFF	TGTGCCAGCAGCTTGGAGGATAGGGGCACCGGGGAGCTGTTTTTT
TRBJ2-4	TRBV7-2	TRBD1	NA	CASSTTGPKNIQYF	TGTGCCAGCAGCACGACAGGGCCCAAAAACATTCAGTACTTC
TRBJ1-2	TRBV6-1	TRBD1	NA	CASSKTGPPYGYTF	TGTGCCAGCTCTAAGACAGGGCCTCCCTATGGCTACACCTTC
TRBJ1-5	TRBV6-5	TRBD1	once	CASSTRTGGQPQHF	TGTGCCAGCAGTACCAGGACAGGGGGTCAGCCCCAGCATTTT
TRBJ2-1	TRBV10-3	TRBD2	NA	CAISEAGGAGQFF	TGTGCCATCAGTGAGGCGGGAGGGGCCGGGCAGTTCTTC
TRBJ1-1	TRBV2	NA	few	CASSAGMTNTEAFF	TGTGCCAGCAGTGCAGGGATGACGAACACTGAAGCTTTCTTT
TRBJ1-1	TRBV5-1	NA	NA	CASSLGVTNTEAFF	TGCGCCAGCAGCTTGGGCGTCACGAACACTGAAGCTTTCTTT
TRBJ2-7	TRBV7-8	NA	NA	CASSLDGAREYEQYF	TGTGCCAGCAGCTTAGATGGCGCCAGGGAATACGAGCAGTACTTC
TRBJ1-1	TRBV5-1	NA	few	CASSIGARADTEAFF	TGCGCCAGCAGCATAGGGGCTAGGGCGGACACTGAAGCTTTCTTT
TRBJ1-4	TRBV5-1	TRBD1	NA	CASSLQGFNEKLFF	TGCGCCAGCAGCTTACAGGGGTTTAATGAAAAACTGTTTTTT
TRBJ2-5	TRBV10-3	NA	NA	CAISAMASPQQETQYF	TGTGCCATCAGTGCCATGGCTAGCCCCCAACAAGAGACCCAGTACTTC
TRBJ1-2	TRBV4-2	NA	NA	CASSQAGGLDYGYTF	TGTGCCAGCAGCCAAGCCGGGGGGCTCGACTATGGCTACACCTTC
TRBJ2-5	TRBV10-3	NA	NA	CAISEQAQREGETQYF	TGTGCCATCAGTGAACAGGCCCAAAGGGAAGGAGAGACCCAGTACTTC
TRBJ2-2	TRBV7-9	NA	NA	CSSSPYTGELFF	TGTTCCAGCAGCCCCTACACCGGGGAGCTGTTTTTT
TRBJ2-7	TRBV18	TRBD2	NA	CASSPLTFSGVDEQYF	TGTGCCAGCTCACCACTGACCTTCAGCGGGGTCGACGAGCAGTACTTC
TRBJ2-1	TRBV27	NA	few	CASSSRPTPYNEQFF	TGTGCCAGCAGTTCTCGCCCTACCCCCTACAATGAGCAGTTCTTC
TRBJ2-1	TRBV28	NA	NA	CASSFYVGGEQFF	TGTGCCAGCAGTTTTTACGTGGGGGGTGAGCAGTTCTTC
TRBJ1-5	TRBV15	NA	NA	CAAGPHNQPQHF	TGTGCGGCAGGGCCCCACAATCAGCCCCAGCATTTT
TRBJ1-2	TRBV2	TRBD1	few	CASSAGTALLYGYTF	TGTGCCAGCAGTGCTGGGACAGCCTTACTCTATGGCTACACCTTC
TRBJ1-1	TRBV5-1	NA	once	CASSLGSTNTGAFF	TGCGCCAGCAGCTTGGGCTCCACGAACACAGGAGCTTTCTTT
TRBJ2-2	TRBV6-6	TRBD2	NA	CASRKTSGGTGELFF	TGTGCCAGCAGAAAGACTAGCGGGGGAACCGGGGAGCTGTTTTTT
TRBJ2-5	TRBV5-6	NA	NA	CASSSTYVPEETQYF	TGTGCCAGCAGCTCTACCTACGTCCCCGAAGAGACCCAGTACTTC
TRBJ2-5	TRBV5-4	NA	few	CASSWGGQETQYF	TGTGCCAGCAGCTGGGGGGGGCAGGAGACCCAGTACTTC
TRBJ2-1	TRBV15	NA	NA	CATSRVYNEQFF	TGTGCCACCAGCAGAGTATACAATGAGCAGTTCTTC
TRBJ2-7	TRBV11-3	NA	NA	CASSFGGGGGYEQYF	TGTGCCAGCAGCTTCGGGGGTGGGGGTGGGTACGAGCAGTACTTC
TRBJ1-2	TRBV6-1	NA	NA	CASSEHFASGSGYTF	TGTGCCAGCAGTGAACATTTCGCGTCAGGTAGTGGCTACACCTTC
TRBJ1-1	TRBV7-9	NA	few	CASRVALGAGDTEAFF	TGTGCCAGCAGGGTGGCACTGGGGGCTGGAGACACTGAAGCTTTCTTT
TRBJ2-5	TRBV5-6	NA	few	CASSLQAAQETQYF	TGTGCCAGCAGCTTACAGGCCGCCCAAGAGACCCAGTACTTC
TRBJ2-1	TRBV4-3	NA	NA	CASSQAYSYNEQFF	TGCGCCAGCAGCCAAGCCTACTCCTACAATGAGCAGTTCTTC
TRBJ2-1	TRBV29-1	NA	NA	CSVRGGSSYNEQFF	TGCAGCGTTCGTGGGGGGAGCTCCTACAATGAGCAGTTCTTC
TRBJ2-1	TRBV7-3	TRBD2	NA	CASSRTSGSVNEQFF	TGTGCCAGCAGCCGGACTAGCGGGAGTGTCAATGAGCAGTTCTTC